This T cell receptor beta chain is from a study of T cell changes during pregnancy in multiple sclerosis. A single count supports this clone. Libraries were prepared by immunoSEQ multiplex PCR; TCRdb keeps only in-frame clonotypes and omits some of them. This sample carries over 100,000 clones, roughly 90% of them seen once, and the ten largest clones take less than 2%. CDR1 SGHTA and CDR2 FQGNSA come from the germline V gene. This CDR3 is built from 12 residues. Trimming stripped 5 bases from V and 8 bases from J, with 9 bases between. The clonotype was recovered from a female donor with multiple sclerosis, enrolled in a pregnancy study. The specimen comprised peripheral blood, sampled in the third trimester of pregnancy. The V call is TRBV7-2, the J call TRBJ1-4; TRBD1 is a possible D gene (5 bases). CDR3 residues: CASSQEGEKLFF. The CDR3 DNA reads as TGTGCCAGCAGCCAGGAGGGGGAAAAACTGTTTTTT.